One sample yielded the 32 T cell receptor beta chains listed below, sequenced in a study of early T cells in non-severe SARS-CoV-2 infection. TCRdb analysed the 5' RACE reads with MiXCR anew, one entry per CDR3 protein. This table holds 70,000 or so distinct CDR3 sequences, about 9.5% found once. The sample in question was whole blood, obtained at baseline. The receptors derive from an adult who was a healthcare worker with PCR-confirmed SARS-CoV-2 infection or an uninfected control (not recorded which).

The sample holds many counts of this clonotype. J is TRBJ1-2 and V is TRBV5-1; TRBD1 is a possible D gene (6 bases). Trimming cost V 3 bases and J 7 bases, with 7 bases left between them. CDR1 and CDR2 from the germline V gene are SGHRS and YFSETQ. The CDR3 consists of 11 residues. The CDR3 loop is CASSSTGGYTF. In DNA, the CDR3 is TGCGCCAGCAGCTCGACAGGTGGCTACACCTTC.

This clonotype came up many times. The chain joins TRBV3-1 to TRBJ2-1, with D unresolved. Trimming cost V 4 bases and J 0 bases, with 10 bases left between them. The length of the CDR3 is 15 residues. Germline assignment: CDR1 LGHDT and CDR2 YNNKEL (reference sequence). The CDR3 is CASSPPTSSYNEQFF. CDR3 DNA: TGTGCCAGCAGCCCTCCAACGAGCTCCTACAATGAGCAGTTCTTC.

A note on this clonotype: A much larger clone lies one base from this, so it may be a read error. It is likely a read error, because the conserved phenylalanine at the end of the CDR3 is missing. The chain combines TRBV5-1 with TRBJ2-2; 9 bases fit TRBD1. Per the germline V gene, CDR1 is SGHRS and CDR2 is YFSETQ. The CDR3 contains 14 residues. J was trimmed by 4 bases and V by 4 bases; bases with no gene match: 2. The CDR3 sequence is CASSTGQGTGELFY. In DNA, the CDR3 is TGCGCCAGCAGCACGGGACAGGGCACCGGGGAGCTGTTTTAT.

This clonotype was seen repeatedly, ten times or more. This sequence joins TRBV19 and TRBJ2-7; 10 bases are shared with TRBD1. V dropped 5 bases and J dropped 3; count of bases not matched to a gene: 4. The CDR3 is 14 residues long. Germline values: CDR1 LNHDA, CDR2 SQIVND (reference sequence). The CDR3 sequence: CASSRTGGNYEQYF. CDR3 sequence (DNA): TGTGCCAGTAGTCGGACAGGGGGAAACTACGAGCAGTACTTC.

This clonotype was recorded a few times. The chain is built from TRBV18 and TRBJ2-7; a weak D match, TRBD1 (5 bases). Trimming left V 3 bases short and J 0 bases short, with 9 bases between. Germline V gives CDR1 KGHSH, CDR2 LQKENI. This CDR3 contains 14 residues. The CDR3 region has the DNA TGTGCCAGCTCACCCGACAGTCGCTCCTACGAGCAGTACTTC. Protein sequence: CASSPDSRSYEQYF.

This clonotype was seen ten or more times. The chain links TRBV5-1 to TRBJ2-5, with TRBD1 identical over 7 bases. The CDR3 spans 14 residues. V was pared by 4 bases and J by 1 base, with 4 bases of the junction left unmatched. Germline values: CDR1 SGHRS, CDR2 YFSETQ. The CDR3 DNA is TGCGCCAGCAGCGGGGGACAGATCCAAGAGACCCAGTACTTC. Protein: CASSGGQIQETQYF. Supplemented by reference TRBV5-1 and TRBJ2-5, the full variable domain reads KAGVTQTPRYLIKTRGQQVTLSCSPISGHRSVSWYQQTPGQGLQFLFEYFSETQRNKGNFPGRFSGRQFSNSRSEMNVSTLELGDSALYLCASSGGQIQETQYFGPGTRLLVL.

This clonotype was found many times. The chain joins TRBV29-1 to TRBJ2-2; D ambiguous. The CDR3 sequence is 12 residues long. Per germline, CDR1 SQVTM and CDR2 ANQGSEA. Trimming pared 6 bases from V and 8 bases from J, leaving 13 bases between. The CDR3 protein is CSVPAPQGELFF. As DNA, the CDR3 is TGCAGCGTCCCTGCCCCCCAAGGGGAGCTGTTTTTT.

This clonotype was counted at least ten times. The CDR3 bases are TGCAGTGCCAATGGACAGGGGTCCTACGAGCAGTACTTC. Translated: CSANGQGSYEQYF. The rearrangement links TRBV20-1 to TRBJ2-7; 9 positions match TRBD1. Germline loops: CDR1 DFQATT, CDR2 SNEGSKA (reference sequence). Unmatched junction bases numbered 4, after V lost 6 bases and J lost 1 base. The CDR3 contains 13 residues.

This chain links TRBV12-3 or TRBV12-4 with TRBJ1-5; D might be TRBD1 (5 bases). V was shortened by 6 bases and J by 2 bases, with 20 bases between the two germline ends. CDR3 length: 17 amino acids. The CDR3 here is CASSPSQGGSGNQPQHF. Here the CDR3 DNA reads TGTGCCAGCAGCCCTAGCCAGGGAGGGTCGGGCAATCAGCCCCAGCATTTT.

This clonotype was observed a few times. This rearrangement joins TRBV5-6 to TRBJ1-3; D not certain. CDR1 and CDR2 from the germline V gene are SGHDT and YYEEEE. The CDR3 is 15 residues long. V shed 0 bases and J shed 2 bases, with 9 bases lying between them. CDR3 in DNA: TGTGCCAGCAGCTTGGAGCGGGGAGCTGGAAACACCATATATTTT. Amino acids: CASSLERGAGNTIYF.

This clonotype has just a few counts. This sequence joins TRBV10-2 and TRBJ1-1; D not certain. The germline V and J ends were trimmed by 0 bases and 2 bases, with 7 bases remaining between them. The germline V gene encodes CDR1 WSHSY and CDR2 SAAADI. There are 14 residues in the CDR3. The CDR3 DNA follows: TGCGCCAGCAGTGAGTCGGGCGCCAACACTGAAGCTTTCTTT. As protein: CASSESGANTEAFF.

The CDR3 nucleotides are TGTGCCAGCAATAATCCCGGTACCGGGGAGCTGTTTTTT. This sequence encodes CASNNPGTGELFF. This chain joins TRBV7-9 and TRBJ2-2; no firm D call. Germline CDR1 and CDR2: SEHNR and FQNEAQ (reference sequence). CDR3 length: 13 residues. With 7 bases removed from V and 5 bases from J, the gap between germline ends came to 11 bases.

V usage is TRBV20-1 and J usage is TRBJ2-5; TRBD2 agrees at 7 bases. The V and J ends lost 5 bases and 0 bases, in that order; junction bases with no gene match: 6. The length of the CDR3 is 14 residues. The germline gives CDR1 DFQATT, CDR2 SNEGSKA (reference sequence). The CDR3 DNA sequence: TGCAGTGCTGTTCCCGGGGGGTACCAAGAGACCCAGTACTTC. Its protein product is CSAVPGGYQETQYF.

This clonotype was counted ten times or more. The gene calls are TRBV2 and TRBJ1-4, with 9 bases that match TRBD1. Germline CDR1 reads SNHLY; CDR2 reads FYNNEI. Trimming at V came to 4 bases and at J to 8 bases, leaving 8 bases not matched to a gene. This CDR3 contains 15 residues. The DNA for the CDR3 is TGTGCCAGCAGTGCCGACGGGACAGGGAACGAAAAACTGTTTTTT. Translated, it gives CASSADGTGNEKLFF.

This rearrangement joins TRBV5-4 to TRBJ2-3; perhaps D is TRBD1 or TRBD2 (5 bases each). Germline loops: CDR1 SGHNT, CDR2 YYREEE (reference sequence). This CDR3 contains 15 residues. Trimming removed 0 bases at V and 4 bases at J, with 12 bases between. Written as DNA, the CDR3 is TGTGCCAGCAGCTTGGGGCAGCCGGGGCCAGATACGCAGTATTTT. Amino acids: CASSLGQPGPDTQYF.

The chain uses TRBV7-8 and TRBJ1-4; D gene unclear. The germline CDR1 and CDR2 sequences are SGHVS and FQNEAQ. V gave up 0 bases and J gave up 3 bases, with 11 bases separating them. The CDR3 has 16 amino acids. CDR3 in DNA: TGTGCCAGCAGCTTAGCTGAGGGCCGTCCTAATGAAAAACTGTTTTTT. This translates into CASSLAEGRPNEKLFF.

This chain connects TRBV7-9 to TRBJ1-2, with 7 bases identical to TRBD1. The CDR3 runs to 14 residues. Trimming removed 5 bases from V and 6 bases from J; junction bases left unmatched: 9. CDR1 SEHNR and CDR2 FQNEAQ come from the germline V gene (reference sequence). CDR3 nucleotides: TGTGCCAGCAGCCCAGGGGGACAGACGGATGGCTACACCTTC. It codes for CASSPGGQTDGYTF.

The J gene is TRBJ2-2, the V gene TRBV19, with D maybe TRBD2 (7 bases). The CDR3 is 15 amino acids. The germline V gene has CDR1 LNHDA and CDR2 SQIVND (reference sequence). The ends were cut back, 4 bases at V and 2 bases at J, with 11 bases in the middle. CDR3 amino acids: CASSSGGYNTGELFF. CDR3 nucleotide sequence: TGTGCCAGTAGTAGCGGGGGCTATAACACCGGGGAGCTGTTTTTT. Using reference TRBV19 and TRBJ2-2 for the parts outside the CDR3, the full variable domain is DGGITQSPKYLFRKEGQNVTLSCEQNLNHDAMYWYRQDPGQGLRLIYYSQIVNDFQKGDIAEGYSVSREKKESFPLTVTSAQKNPTAFYLCASSSGGYNTGELFFGEGSRLTVL.

This clonotype was counted a few times. This chain uses TRBV30 with TRBJ2-7; the match to TRBD1 covers 7 bases. The CDR3 extends over 14 amino acids. Germline CDR1 GTSNPN, CDR2 SVGIG (reference sequence). With V trimmed by 3 bases and J by 2 bases, 7 bases remained unmatched. CDR3 nucleotide sequence: TGTGCCTGGAGGCCCCGGGACAGTCCCTACGAGCAGTACTTC. Translating gives CAWRPRDSPYEQYF.

This clonotype was seen ten or more times. V and J are TRBV18 and TRBJ2-7, with D possibly matching TRBD2 (6 bases). V was trimmed by 2 bases and J by 7 bases, leaving 12 bases between them. The CDR3 extends over 13 amino acids. Germline V gene lookup returns CDR1 KGHSH and CDR2 LQKENI. The CDR3 spells CASSPTGGEEQYF. In DNA form, the CDR3 reads TGTGCCAGCTCACCAACAGGAGGGGAGGAGCAGTACTTC.

This clonotype was observed many times. A read error may account for a junction end that differs from germline. V is TRBV6-2 or TRBV6-3 and J is TRBJ2-1, with D tentatively TRBD1 (6 bases). The CDR3 consists of 12 residues. Germline-derived CDR1 and CDR2 are MNHEY and SVGEGT. CDR3 residues: CASTQGRLSFVF. The CDR3 coding sequence is TGTGCCAGCACCCAGGGGAGACTCTCTTTCGTCTTC.

This clonotype was recorded at least ten times. The V call is TRBV30, the J call TRBJ2-3; D is ambiguous. Trimming stripped 1 base from V and 4 bases from J, with 24 bases between. The CDR3 runs to 18 residues. Per the germline V gene, CDR1 is GTSNPN and CDR2 is SVGIG (reference sequence). Written as DNA, the CDR3 is TGTGCCTGGAGTGAAGGTGTCGGCAGTGTGGTTGTCGCAGATACGCAGTATTTT. Its protein is CAWSEGVGSVVVADTQYF. Variable domain in full (rest from reference TRBV30 and TRBJ2-3): SQTIHQWPATLVQPVGSPLSLECTVEGTSNPNLYWYRQAAGRGLQLLFYSVGIGQISSEVPQNLSASRPQDRQFILSSKKLLLSDSGFYLCAWSEGVGSVVVADTQYFGPGTRLTVL.

This clonotype was observed a few times. The J gene is TRBJ2-3, the V gene TRBV7-9; D might be TRBD1 or TRBD2, each matching 5 bases. CDR1 is SEHNR and CDR2 is FQNEAQ in the germline V gene (reference sequence). The V and J ends lost 10 bases and 4 bases respectively, with 15 bases between them. This CDR3 comprises 13 residues. The CDR3 DNA reads as TGTGCCACCGCGCGTCGAGGGGCAGATACGCAGTATTTT. Its translation is CATARRGADTQYF.

This clonotype was counted between two and nine times. The chain is built from TRBV29-1 and TRBJ1-4, with D maybe TRBD1 (6 bases). The V gene lost 0 bases and the J gene lost 8 bases, with 10 bases spanning the gap. This CDR3 has 13 residues. Germline loops: CDR1 SQVTM, CDR2 ANQGSEA. CDR3 nucleotide sequence: TGCAGCGTTGAAGAGGCAGGGGACGAAAAACTGTTTTTT. Translating it yields CSVEEAGDEKLFF.

This clonotype was counted at least ten times. The CDR3 DNA reads as TGCGCCAGCAGCTTTCGTGGACAGCCGAATAATTCACCCCTCCACTTT. Its translation: CASSFRGQPNNSPLHF. This rearrangement joins TRBV5-1 to TRBJ1-6, with D maybe TRBD1 (6 bases). CDR3 size: 16 residues. Germline lookup yields CDR1 SGHRS and CDR2 YFSETQ. V gave up 2 bases and J gave up 5 bases, with 14 bases separating them.

This clonotype has a count of ten or more. This chain uses TRBV28 with TRBJ2-7; 7 bases line up with TRBD1. Per germline, CDR1 MDHEN and CDR2 SYDVKM. V lost 10 bases to trimming and J lost 3 bases; unmatched junction nucleotides: 6. The CDR3 is made up of 12 amino acids. The CDR3 DNA reads as TGTGCCACCCACCAGGGGGTCTACGAGCAGTACTTC. The encoded protein is CATHQGVYEQYF.

The chain carries TRBV5-4 and TRBJ2-3, with 14 bases identical to TRBD2. V was clipped by 4 bases and J by 7 bases; unmatched bases: 8. Per the germline V gene, CDR1 is SGHNT and CDR2 is YYREEE (reference sequence). The CDR3 extends over 16 amino acids. CDR3 DNA sequence: TGTGCCAGCAGCCCGGGACTAGCGGGGGAGAAGAATACGCAGTATTTT. This gives the protein CASSPGLAGEKNTQYF.

V gene TRBV6-2 or TRBV6-3 combines with J gene TRBJ2-7; no definite D call. CDR1 and CDR2 from the germline V gene are MNHEY and SVGEGT. V dropped 5 bases and J dropped 9 bases, with 14 bases sitting between them. This CDR3 is built from 12 residues. The CDR3 reads CASSTPPHGQYF. The CDR3 DNA follows: TGTGCCAGCAGTACCCCTCCCCACGGGCAGTACTTC.

The chain combines TRBV19 with TRBJ1-4; D uncertain. The germline V and J ends were trimmed by 1 base and 2 bases, with 8 bases remaining between them. The germline V gene has CDR1 LNHDA and CDR2 SQIVND (reference sequence). There are 15 residues in the CDR3. CDR3: CASSIGRATNEKLFF. CDR3 DNA: TGTGCCAGTAGTATAGGGAGGGCTACTAATGAAAAACTGTTTTTT.

The V gene is TRBV5-4, the J gene TRBJ1-1; a possible D gene is TRBD1 (6 bases). This CDR3 is 12 amino acids long. The V end was cut by 4 bases, the J end by 10 bases, with 14 bases between. Germline CDR1 and CDR2: SGHNT and YYREEE (reference sequence). CDR3 bases: TGTGCCAGCAGCCCGAAGGGGGGAAGAGCTTTCTTT. This gives the protein CASSPKGGRAFF. Looking up the rest from reference TRBV5-4 and TRBJ1-1 gives the full variable domain: ETGVTQSPTHLIKTRGQQVTLRCSSQSGHNTVSWYQQALGQGPQFIFQYYREEENGRGNFPPRFSGLQFPNYSSELNVNALELDDSALYLCASSPKGGRAFFGQGTRLTVV.

This clonotype was seen a few times. The chain combines TRBV10-3 with TRBJ2-7; 9 bases fit TRBD2. Germline trimming cut 9 bases from V and 4 bases from J; bases unmatched to any gene: 10. CDR1 is ENHRY and CDR2 is SYGVKD in the germline V gene. CDR3 length: 14 residues. The CDR3 region has the DNA TGTGCCATTTCTAGCGGGGCGTTAGAGTACGAGCAGTACTTC. Amino acid sequence: CAISSGALEYEQYF.

This clonotype appeared a few times. This chain connects TRBV12-3 or TRBV12-4 to TRBJ1-2; D uncertain. Trimming took off 3 bases at V and 0 bases at J, with 14 bases between the two ends. The CDR3 totals 16 residues. CDR3 in amino acids: CASSFSSVGANYGYTF. The CDR3, as DNA: TGTGCCAGCAGTTTCAGTTCTGTGGGAGCTAACTATGGCTACACCTTC.